Below are 26 T cell receptor beta chains sequenced from a single sample in a study of blood T cell repertoires in COVID-19. Libraries were prepared by immunoSEQ multiplex PCR; TCRdb keeps only in-frame clonotypes and omits some of them. The data hold 80,000 or so clones, with approximately 86% observed a single time. The specimen sequenced was peripheral blood. The receptors here all came from a woman aged 55 to 70 with acute or convalescent COVID-19.

The rearrangement uses TRBV12-2 and TRBJ1-2. TRBV12-2 constitutes a pseudogene. CDR3 size: 17 residues. Written as DNA, the CDR3 is TGTGCAAGTCGCTCTCGTCCCGGGAGGGCTCGGGACTATGGCTACACCTTC. It codes for CASRSRPGRARDYGYTF.

This chain links TRBV10-3 with TRBJ2-7; D gene ambiguous. Germline assignment: CDR1 ENHRY and CDR2 SYGVKD. Trimming removed 0 bases at V and 5 bases at J, with 11 bases between. The CDR3 is 14 amino acids. This CDR3 is CAISESKASHEQYF. CDR3 nucleotide sequence: TGTGCCATCAGTGAGTCGAAGGCTAGTCACGAGCAGTACTTC.

The V call is TRBV6-2 or TRBV6-3, the J call TRBJ1-6, with 9 bases lining up with TRBD1. The CDR3 totals 18 residues. Per the germline V gene, CDR1 is MNHEY and CDR2 is SVGEGT. The V and J ends lost 1 base and 0 bases, in that order; junction bases with no gene match: 4. CDR3 coding DNA: TGTGCCAGCAGTTACTTCGGGACAGGGAGCTCCTATAATTCACCCCTCCACTTT. The encoded protein is CASSYFGTGSSYNSPLHF.

J is TRBJ2-2 and V is TRBV3-1 (or the pseudogene TRBV3-2), with 7 positions matching TRBD2. The CDR3 is 16 residues long. Trimming at V came to 1 base and at J to 4 bases, leaving 6 bases not matched to a gene. CDR1 is LGHDT, CDR2 YNNKEL, per germline (reference sequence). CDR3 DNA: TGTGCCAGCAGCCAAGCTGAGCGGGACTTCACCGGGGAGCTGTTTTTT. It specifies CASSQAERDFTGELFF.

This clone was detected only a few times. The chain uses TRBV19 and TRBJ1-2; D not resolved. CDR3 length: 15 residues. CDR1 and CDR2 from the germline V gene are LNHDA and SQIVND (reference sequence). V lost 3 bases and J lost 7, with 18 bases in between. CDR3 sequence (DNA): TGTGCCAGTAGTATTGAGGACGGAGGGTTATTTGGCTACACCTTC. Encoded protein: CASSIEDGGLFGYTF.

This chain connects TRBV19 to TRBJ1-5, with D perhaps TRBD1 (6 bases). Germline V gene sequence: CDR1 LNHDA, CDR2 SQIVND (reference sequence). The CDR3 is 13 residues long. The V end lost 8 bases, the J end lost 4 bases, and 12 bases lay between the germline ends. CDR3 residues: CASSSGVNQPQHF. The DNA for the CDR3 is TGTGCCAGTTCATCAGGGGTGAATCAGCCCCAGCATTTT. Full variable domain (outside the CDR3, taken from reference TRBV19 and TRBJ1-5): DGGITQSPKYLFRKEGQNVTLSCEQNLNHDAMYWYRQDPGQGLRLIYYSQIVNDFQKGDIAEGYSVSREKKESFPLTVTSAQKNPTAFYLCASSSGVNQPQHFGDGTRLSIL.

This sequence joins TRBV4-2 and TRBJ2-5; perhaps TRBD2 as D (5 bases). The V end lost 0 bases, the J end lost 5 bases, and 13 bases lay between the germline ends. The CDR3 totals 15 residues. Germline V gene data show CDR1 as LGHNA and CDR2 as YNFKEQ. The CDR3 loop reads CASSQDLTREETQYF. In DNA, the CDR3 is TGTGCCAGCAGCCAAGATTTAACTAGGGAGGAGACCCAGTACTTC.

The chain combines TRBV6-5 with TRBJ1-2, with 11 bases that match TRBD1. CDR1 is MNHEY, CDR2 SVGAGI, per germline. The ends lost 5 bases at V and 7 bases at J; junction bases unmatched: 6. This CDR3 region has 14 residues. CDR3 nucleotide sequence: TGTGCCAGCAGTCCCGGGACAGGGGGTTTTGGCTACACCTTC. Amino acid sequence: CASSPGTGGFGYTF.

V usage is TRBV7-9 and J usage is TRBJ2-7; tentative D call: TRBD1 (5 bases). There are 13 residues in the CDR3. The germline V gene encodes CDR1 SEHNR and CDR2 FQNEAQ (reference sequence). V was trimmed by 2 bases and J by 6 bases, leaving 11 bases between them. The chain's CDR3 is CASSLRVQGEQYF. The CDR3 region has the DNA TGTGCCAGCAGCTTACGCGTCCAGGGCGAGCAGTACTTC. The full variable domain, with the rest looked up from reference TRBV7-9 and TRBJ2-7, is DTGVSQNPRHKITKRGQNVTFRCDPISEHNRLYWYRQTLGQGPEFLTYFQNEAQLEKSRLLSDRFSAERPKGSFSTLEIQRTEQGDSAMYLCASSLRVQGEQYFGPGTRLTVT.

The CDR3 sequence: CASSPSWGVGYNEQFF. CDR3 DNA sequence: TGTGCCAGCAGCCCTAGCTGGGGAGTGGGCTACAATGAGCAGTTCTTC. The chain carries TRBV3-1 (or the pseudogene TRBV3-2) and TRBJ2-1; D perhaps matches TRBD2 (5 bases). Trimming took off 4 bases at V and 3 bases at J, with 16 bases between the two ends. Germline V gene lookup returns CDR1 LGHDT and CDR2 YNNKEL (reference sequence). This CDR3 region has 16 residues.

Of note for this clone: Other DNA sequences in the sample encode the same CDR3. This chain uses TRBV18 with TRBJ2-5; D is unclear. V lost 6 bases and J 0 bases, leaving 11 bases between the germline ends. Looked up from germline, CDR1 is KGHSH and CDR2 is LQKENI. The CDR3 length is 14 residues. The CDR3 here is CASSPGLDQETQYF. CDR3 DNA sequence: TGTGCCAGCTCCCCCGGGTTAGACCAAGAGACCCAGTACTTC.

J is TRBJ2-1 and V is TRBV2; TRBD2 matches 12 bases. After removal of 4 bases from V and 5 bases from J, the junction contained 15 bases not matched to a gene. Germline CDR1 is SNHLY and CDR2 is FYNNEI. This CDR3 has 19 residues. The CDR3 spells CASSGLVIRLAGANNEQFF. For the CDR3, the DNA is TGTGCCAGCAGTGGGCTTGTCATACGACTAGCGGGAGCCAACAATGAGCAGTTCTTC. Using reference TRBV2 and TRBJ2-1 for the parts outside the CDR3, the full variable domain is EPEVTQTPSHQVTQMGQEVILRCVPISNHLYFYWYRQILGQKVEFLVSFYNNEISEKSEIFDDQFSVERPDGSNFTLKIRSTKLEDSAMYFCASSGLVIRLAGANNEQFFGPGTRLTVL.

The gene calls are TRBV28 and TRBJ1-5, with 7 bases identical to TRBD1. The CDR3 is made up of 14 amino acids. The ends lost 5 bases at V and 6 bases at J; junction bases unmatched: 7. CDR1 and CDR2 (germline): MDHEN, SYDVKM. The CDR3 loop reads CASSIDRVIQPQHF. DNA of the CDR3: TGTGCCAGCAGTATCGACAGGGTGATTCAGCCCCAGCATTTT.

The V and J genes are TRBV9 and TRBJ1-1; 9 positions match TRBD1. Germline V lookup: CDR1 SGDLS, CDR2 YYNGEE. The CDR3 spans 15 residues. V was pared by 3 bases and J by 5 bases, with 8 bases of the junction left unmatched. This chain's CDR3 is CASSAGGQGRTEAFF. The CDR3 DNA reads TGTGCCAGCAGCGCAGGGGGACAGGGAAGGACTGAAGCTTTCTTT. The full variable domain, completed using reference TRBV9 and TRBJ1-1, is DSGVTQTPKHLITATGQRVTLRCSPRSGDLSVYWYQQSLDQGLQFLIQYYNGEERAKGNILERFSAQQFPDLHSELNLSSLELGDSALYFCASSAGGQGRTEAFFGQGTRLTVV.

The V call is TRBV29-1, the J call TRBJ2-2; TRBD1 agrees at 9 bases. After removal of 4 bases from V and 7 bases from J, the junction contained 4 bases not matched to a gene. Germline V gene lookup returns CDR1 SQVTM and CDR2 ANQGSEA. The CDR3 totals 13 residues. The CDR3 nucleotides are TGCAGCGTTGGGACAGGGGTGATCGGGGAGCTGTTTTTT. It translates to CSVGTGVIGELFF.

The chain carries TRBV5-6 and TRBJ2-3, with 8 bases matching TRBD2. V gave up 4 bases and J gave up 2 bases; unmatched junction bases: 6. The CDR3 is 15 residues long. Germline CDR1 and CDR2: SGHDT and YYEEEE. CDR3 sequence (DNA): TGTGCCAGCAGCATTAGCGGGGATTACACAGATACGCAGTATTTT. Amino acids: CASSISGDYTDTQYF.

A single count supports this clone. V and J are TRBV4-2 and TRBJ2-1; D unresolved. Between the trimmed V and J ends, which lost 4 bases and 5 bases, there was a span of 15 bases. Germline CDR1 LGHNA, CDR2 YNFKEQ. The CDR3 is 15 amino acids. Here the CDR3 reads CASSPSPLKDNEQFF. Written as DNA, the CDR3 is TGTGCCAGCAGCCCGAGCCCTTTAAAAGACAATGAGCAGTTCTTC.

The rearrangement links TRBV4-3 to TRBJ2-4, with D perhaps TRBD2 (5 bases). Trimming took 1 base from V and 4 from J, leaving 14 bases between them. The CDR3 length is 16 residues. CDR1 is LGHNA, CDR2 YSLEER, per germline. The CDR3 sequence is CASSQGFDYGKNIQYF. CDR3 bases: TGCGCCAGCAGCCAAGGATTTGACTACGGAAAAAACATTCAGTACTTC.

The rearrangement links TRBV6-1 to TRBJ1-4; D uncertain. V was clipped by 6 bases and J by 5 bases, with 13 bases between them. Germline V gives CDR1 MNHNS, CDR2 SASEGT. The CDR3 contains 14 residues. The CDR3 region has the DNA TGTGCCAGCAGCACCGGGTCGGCGAATGAAAAACTGTTTTTT. Its protein product is CASSTGSANEKLFF.

J is TRBJ2-2 and V is TRBV18, with D unclear. V was cut by 3 bases and J by 2 bases, with 4 bases left in between. The CDR3 contains 13 residues. Germline V lookup: CDR1 KGHSH, CDR2 LQKENI. CDR3 nucleotides: TGTGCCAGCTCACCTCAAAACACCGGGGAGCTGTTTTTT. Translation: CASSPQNTGELFF.

The J gene is TRBJ2-7, the V gene TRBV7-2, with unresolved D. The CDR3 is 14 amino acids. CDR1 and CDR2 from the germline V gene are SGHTA and FQGNSA. V shed 5 bases and J shed 0 bases, with 11 bases lying between them. The CDR3 is CASSASAGSYEQYF. The CDR3 DNA sequence: TGTGCCAGCAGCGCCTCTGCAGGCTCCTACGAGCAGTACTTC.

The chain joins TRBV28 to TRBJ2-7, with TRBD1 matching 9 bases. The trim removed 6 bases at V and 5 bases at J, leaving 8 bases unmatched. Germline loops: CDR1 MDHEN, CDR2 SYDVKM. The CDR3 is made up of 14 amino acids. CDR3 loop: CASSPPGQGNEQYF. In DNA, the CDR3 is TGTGCCAGCAGCCCACCGGGACAGGGTAACGAGCAGTACTTC.

V is TRBV7-2 and J is TRBJ2-7; 7 bases are shared with TRBD2. Germline values: CDR1 SGHTA, CDR2 FQGNSA. The CDR3 is 14 amino acids. Trimming at V came to 7 bases and at J to 5 bases, leaving 11 bases not matched to a gene. The DNA for the CDR3 is TGTGCCAGCACCCCCTGGGAGGGCGCCCACGAGCAGTACTTC. This encodes CASTPWEGAHEQYF.

V and J are TRBV5-1 and TRBJ2-7; 9 nucleotides agree with TRBD1. The germline V gene has CDR1 SGHRS and CDR2 YFSETQ. The CDR3 consists of 15 residues. V shed 3 bases and J 6 bases; nucleotides not matched to a gene: 10. The CDR3 sequence is CASSWSGTGSAEQYF. CDR3 in DNA: TGCGCCAGCAGCTGGTCCGGGACAGGGTCCGCCGAGCAGTACTTC.

The CDR3: CASSTPQVAGSEAFF. CDR3 DNA sequence: TGTGCCAGCAGCACGCCGCAGGTGGCTGGGAGTGAAGCTTTCTTT. The genes are TRBV7-9 and TRBJ1-1; D ambiguous. In germline, CDR1 is SEHNR, CDR2 FQNEAQ (reference sequence). This CDR3 has 15 amino acids. The V and J ends lost 5 bases and 7 bases respectively, with 20 bases between them.

The rearrangement joins TRBV19 to TRBJ1-1; the D is unclear. CDR3 size: 14 residues. The V end lost 5 bases, the J end lost 1 base, and 11 bases lay between the germline ends. Germline CDR1 reads LNHDA; CDR2 reads SQIVND (reference sequence). The CDR3 is CASSPSRQNTEAFF. The CDR3, as DNA: TGTGCCAGTAGTCCTTCCCGACAGAACACTGAAGCTTTCTTT.